Listed below are T cell receptor beta chains from one sample, sequenced in a study of Graves' ophthalmopathy and Graves' hyperthyroidism. In TCRdb, the multiplex PCR reads were re-called with MiXCR into one record per CDR3 protein. The profile shows 500,000 to 800,000 distinct CDR3 sequences, approximately 39% of them singletons. The sequenced sample consisted of peripheral blood. These receptors were obtained from an adult man with Graves' ophthalmopathy. Both conserved end residues are part of each CDR3. D genes are given only for firm matches. The listing skips clone size in some rows; elsewhere it reads once, few, many or a size class.

J gene: TRBJ1-6; clone size: NA; V gene: TRBV3-1; D gene: NA; CDR3 protein: CASSQELPDSPLHF; CDR3 DNA: TGTGCCAGCAGCCAAGAGTTACCGGATTCACCCCTCCACTTT
J gene: TRBJ2-2; clone size: NA; V gene: TRBV20-1; D gene: TRBD1; CDR3 protein: CSAREAGTVAGELFF; CDR3 DNA: TGCAGTGCTAGAGAGGCCGGGACAGTGGCCGGGGAGCTGTTTTTT
J gene: TRBJ2-5; clone size: NA; V gene: TRBV29-1; D gene: NA; CDR3 protein: CSGGGHTETQYF; CDR3 DNA: TGCAGCGGTGGGGGGCACACAGAGACCCAGTACTTC
J gene: TRBJ2-2; clone size: few; V gene: TRBV9; D gene: NA; CDR3 protein: CASSVSPGSANTGELFF; CDR3 DNA: TGTGCCAGCAGCGTATCCCCAGGGAGCGCGAACACCGGGGAGCTGTTTTTT
J gene: TRBJ1-1; clone size: many; V gene: TRBV7-8; D gene: TRBD1; CDR3 protein: CASSPRQGTNTEAFF; CDR3 DNA: TGTGCCAGCAGCCCCAGACAGGGGACGAACACTGAAGCTTTCTTT
J gene: TRBJ2-7; clone size: NA; V gene: TRBV25-1; D gene: TRBD2; CDR3 protein: CASSESSAGGPEQYF; CDR3 DNA: TGTGCCAGCAGTGAATCAAGCGCGGGAGGGCCCGAGCAGTACTTC
J gene: TRBJ1-1; clone size: NA; V gene: TRBV29-1; D gene: NA; CDR3 protein: CSAYHTEAFF; CDR3 DNA: TGCAGCGCCTATCACACTGAAGCTTTCTTT
J gene: TRBJ1-5; clone size: many; V gene: TRBV2; D gene: NA; CDR3 protein: CASKGFSNQPQHF; CDR3 DNA: TGTGCCAGCAAGGGGTTTAGCAATCAGCCCCAGCATTTT
J gene: TRBJ2-5; clone size: NA; V gene: TRBV5-4; D gene: TRBD2; CDR3 protein: CASSPREGGGETQYF; CDR3 DNA: TGTGCCAGCAGCCCTCGGGAGGGAGGGGGAGAGACCCAGTACTTC
J gene: TRBJ2-5; clone size: many; V gene: TRBV25-1; D gene: NA; CDR3 protein: CASSARGLGETQYF; CDR3 DNA: TGTGCCAGCAGTGCCAGAGGGCTGGGGGAGACCCAGTACTTC
J gene: TRBJ1-1; clone size: many; V gene: TRBV7-9; D gene: TRBD1; CDR3 protein: CASSLGTGGVGTEAFF; CDR3 DNA: TGTGCCAGCAGCTTAGGGACAGGGGGCGTAGGGACTGAAGCTTTCTTT